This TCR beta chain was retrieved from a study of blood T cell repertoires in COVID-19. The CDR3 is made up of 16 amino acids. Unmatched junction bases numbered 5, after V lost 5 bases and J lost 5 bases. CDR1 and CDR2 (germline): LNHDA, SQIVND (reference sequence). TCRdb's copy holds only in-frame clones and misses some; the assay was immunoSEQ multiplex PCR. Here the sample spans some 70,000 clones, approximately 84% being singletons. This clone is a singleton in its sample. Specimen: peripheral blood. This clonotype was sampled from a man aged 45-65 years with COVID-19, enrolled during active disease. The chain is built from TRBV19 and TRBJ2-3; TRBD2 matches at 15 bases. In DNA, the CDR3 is TGTGCCAGTAGTCCGGGACTAGCGGGGGGAGTAGATACGCAGTATTTT. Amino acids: CASSPGLAGGVDTQYF.